Below, 24 T cell receptor beta chains from the same sample are listed, as sequenced in a study of cytomegalovirus exposure and HLA in healthy donors. The study ran its PCR with 60 Vbeta and 13 Jbeta primers. Libraries were prepared by immunoSEQ multiplex PCR; TCRdb keeps only in-frame clonotypes and omits some of them. The sample contains 150,000 to 200,000 clones, around 75% of which appear only once. Sequencing was performed on PBMCs. Receptors originate from a female donor in good health and CMV-seronegative.

The CDR3 sequence: CASSLLAGEQYF. The DNA of the CDR3 is TGTGCCAGCAGTTTACTCGCGGGCGAGCAGTACTTC. This chain uses TRBV28 with TRBJ2-7, with D tentatively TRBD2 (5 bases). V shed 2 bases and J shed 6 bases, with 8 bases lying between them. The CDR3 covers 12 residues. Germline CDR1 is MDHEN and CDR2 is SYDVKM.

The chain employs TRBV5-1 and TRBJ2-1; the D gene is possibly TRBD2 (5 bases). Looked up from germline, CDR1 is SGHRS and CDR2 is YFSETQ. The CDR3 extends over 15 amino acids. Trimming stripped 3 bases from V and 6 bases from J, with 16 bases between. The CDR3 here is CASSSESRVLNEQFF. CDR3 coding DNA: TGCGCCAGCAGCTCCGAGTCGAGGGTGCTCAATGAGCAGTTCTTC.

CDR3 residues: CASSPSGEMQRYGYTF. For the CDR3, the DNA is TGCGCCAGCAGCCCTAGCGGGGAAATGCAGCGCTATGGCTACACCTTC. The chain is built from TRBV5-1 and TRBJ1-2; unclear D gene. The CDR3 contains 16 residues. Trimming shortened V by 4 bases and J by 4 bases, and 20 bases separated the two germline ends. Per the germline V gene, CDR1 is SGHRS and CDR2 is YFSETQ. Looking up the rest from reference TRBV5-1 and TRBJ1-2 gives the full variable domain: KAGVTQTPRYLIKTRGQQVTLSCSPISGHRSVSWYQQTPGQGLQFLFEYFSETQRNKGNFPGRFSGRQFSNSRSEMNVSTLELGDSALYLCASSPSGEMQRYGYTFGSGTRLTVV.

This chain joins TRBV29-1 and TRBJ2-5, with 13 bases that match TRBD2. Per germline, CDR1 SQVTM and CDR2 ANQGSEA. J gave up 6 bases and V 8 bases, and 9 bases lay outside the gene matches. The CDR3 totals 14 residues. DNA of the CDR3: TGCAGCTCTGTACTAGCGGGAGGGGGAAAGACCCAGTACTTC. Translating gives CSSVLAGGGKTQYF.

This clone was seen once. V usage is TRBV25-1 and J usage is TRBJ1-3; D gene ambiguous. Germline lookup yields CDR1 MGHDK and CDR2 SYGVNS. V gave up 4 bases and J gave up 0 bases, with 4 bases separating them. The CDR3 is made up of 13 amino acids. CDR3 coding DNA: TGTGCCAGCAGTGCCTACTCTGGAAACACCATATATTTT. Residues: CASSAYSGNTIYF.

The chain employs TRBV5-5 and TRBJ2-7, with a weak D call TRBD1 (5 bases). Per the germline V gene, CDR1 is SGHKS and CDR2 is YYEKEE (reference sequence). Between the trimmed V and J ends, which lost 4 bases and 2 bases, there was a span of 16 bases. CDR3 length equals 15 residues. The DNA for the CDR3 is TGTGCCAGCAGCCTGGGGCTTTTCGAAACCTACGAGCAGTACTTC. It yields the protein CASSLGLFETYEQYF. The complete variable domain, with remaining parts taken from reference TRBV5-5 and TRBJ2-7, reads DAGVTQSPTHLIKTRGQQVTLRCSPISGHKSVSWYQQVLGQGPQFIFQYYEKEERGRGNFPDRFSARQFPNYSSELNVNALLLGDSALYLCASSLGLFETYEQYFGPGTRLTVT.

The J gene is TRBJ2-3, the V gene TRBV5-5; maybe TRBD1 (5 bases). The CDR3 runs 15 residues. The germline V gene encodes CDR1 SGHKS and CDR2 YYEKEE (reference sequence). The V and J ends lost 0 bases and 1 base respectively, with 9 bases between them. As DNA, the CDR3 is TGTGCCAGCAGCTTGGGACAGAGAGGCACAGATACGCAGTATTTT. It codes for CASSLGQRGTDTQYF.

The chain has TRBV19 and TRBJ2-1, with 9 bases matching TRBD2. Germline V gene sequence: CDR1 LNHDA, CDR2 SQIVND (reference sequence). The CDR3 spans 16 residues. V gave up 3 bases and J gave up 5 bases; unmatched junction bases: 8. CDR3 in DNA: TGTGCCAGTAGTATTCCGACCGGACTAGCGCACAATGAGCAGTTCTTC. As protein: CASSIPTGLAHNEQFF.

The chain carries TRBV21-1 and TRBJ2-4; the D call in the table, TRBD1, was not verified against the DNA. TRBV21-1 is a known pseudogene. The CDR3 consists of 16 residues. The CDR3 DNA is TGTGCCAGCAGCCTGCAGGGGGCGAGAGCCAAAAACAGTCAGTACTTC. Protein sequence: CASSLQGARAKNSQYF.

The rearrangement joins TRBV4-1 to TRBJ2-5; 7 bases agree with TRBD1. The CDR3 covers 15 residues. The germline V gene has CDR1 MGHRA and CDR2 YSYEKL. Germline trimming cut 3 bases from V and 4 bases from J; bases unmatched to any gene: 8. As DNA, the CDR3 is TGCGCCAGCAGCCACCGGGACAGAGCAATAGAGACCCAGTACTTC. Amino acid sequence: CASSHRDRAIETQYF.

This clone has just one count. The V gene is TRBV11-3, the J gene TRBJ2-1; tentatively, D is TRBD1 (6 bases). Germline lookup yields CDR1 SGHNT and CDR2 YENEEA. The CDR3 spans 15 residues. Trimming cost V 1 base and J 6 bases, with 13 bases left between them. CDR3 nucleotide sequence: TGTGCCAGCAGCTTAGGGGCTAGGGGGTTCAATGAGCAGTTCTTC. It is translated as CASSLGARGFNEQFF.

This clone was seen a few times. The V call is TRBV4-2, the J call TRBJ2-2, with TRBD2 matching 8 bases. The ends lost 0 bases at V and 0 bases at J; junction bases unmatched: 6. CDR1 and CDR2 from the germline V gene are LGHNA and YNFKEQ. The CDR3 loop spans 18 amino acids. The CDR3 spells CASSQEEGSGANTGELFF. The DNA of the CDR3 is TGTGCCAGCAGCCAAGAGGAGGGTAGCGGGGCGAACACCGGGGAGCTGTTTTTT.

The rearrangement links TRBV6-6 to TRBJ1-1; D perhaps matches TRBD1 (5 bases). Germline V gives CDR1 MNHNY, CDR2 SVGAGI (reference sequence). Trimming removed 6 bases from V and 1 base from J, with 15 bases in between. The length of the CDR3 is 15 residues. The CDR3 is CASSSAGGTNTEAFF. In DNA form, the CDR3 reads TGTGCCAGCAGCAGTGCGGGGGGGACGAACACTGAAGCTTTCTTT.

There are a few counts of this clone. This chain links TRBV21-1 with TRBJ2-2; TRBD2, the table's D call, was not compared with the DNA. TRBV21-1 is an annotated pseudogene. The CDR3 covers 16 residues. The CDR3 nucleotides read TGTGCCACCGAAGCGGGAGGGCCTTTTATGGCCGGGGAGCTGTTTTTT. It translates to CATEAGGPFMAGELFF.

This chain uses TRBV4-2 with TRBJ2-5, with D possibly TRBD1 on 6 matching bases. The CDR3 spans 15 residues. The ends were cut back, 3 bases at V and 1 base at J, with 12 bases in the middle. From germline, CDR1 is LGHNA and CDR2 YNFKEQ. CDR3 nucleotides: TGTGCCAGCAGCCAGAACCGACAGGTCCAAGAGACCCAGTACTTC. Its translation: CASSQNRQVQETQYF.

The chain links TRBV4-1 to TRBJ2-3; a weak D match, TRBD2 (5 bases). The ends were cut back, 1 base at V and 4 bases at J, with 15 bases in the middle. This CDR3 comprises 16 residues. Germline lookup yields CDR1 MGHRA and CDR2 YSYEKL. CDR3 in amino acids: CASSQGGSPFPDTQYF. Here the CDR3 DNA reads TGCGCCAGCAGCCAAGGAGGGAGCCCATTCCCAGATACGCAGTATTTT.

There are a few counts of this clone. The CDR3 DNA follows: TGTGCCAGCAGCCACGGACGGGACAGGGGGACCGGGGAGCTGTTTTTT. Translation: CASSHGRDRGTGELFF. This rearrangement joins TRBV9 to TRBJ2-2; TRBD1 agrees at 11 bases. This CDR3 has 16 residues. J was trimmed by 5 bases and V by 4 bases; bases with no gene match: 7. The germline CDR1 and CDR2 sequences are SGDLS and YYNGEE.

The chain employs TRBV4-3 and TRBJ2-1; maybe TRBD1 (6 bases). The germline V and J ends were trimmed by 1 base and 2 bases, with 6 bases remaining between them. Germline values: CDR1 LGHNA, CDR2 YSLEER. The CDR3 length is 14 residues. CDR3 in DNA: TGCGCCAGCAGCCAAGGACAGGCCTACAATGAGCAGTTCTTC. This sequence encodes CASSQGQAYNEQFF.

The rearrangement joins TRBV11-2 to TRBJ1-2; D gene unclear. This CDR3 spans 16 amino acids. V lost 5 bases, J lost 4 bases, and 20 bases lay in between. Germline CDR1 is SGHAT and CDR2 is FQNNGV. CDR3 DNA sequence: TGTGCCAGCAGCCCCCATAGCTGGGGAGCGGTCTATGGCTACACCTTC. This encodes CASSPHSWGAVYGYTF.

V gene TRBV13 combines with J gene TRBJ2-3, with 8 bases fitting TRBD2. The CDR3 is 15 residues long. V trimming: 5 bases; J trimming: 1 base; junction bases outside the gene matches: 5. Germline CDR1 and CDR2: PRHDT and FYEKMQ (reference sequence). CDR3 in DNA: TGTGCCAGCAGCCTTAGCGGGGAGGGCACAGATACGCAGTATTTT. This gives the protein CASSLSGEGTDTQYF.

The chain employs TRBV27 and TRBJ2-3; the D gene is possibly TRBD2 (6 bases). V was cut by 5 bases and J by 2 bases, with 14 bases left in between. The V gene's germline CDR1 is MNHEY and CDR2 SMNVEV (reference sequence). The CDR3 length is 15 residues. CDR3 loop: CASSRLVRDTDTQYF. The CDR3 DNA reads TGTGCCAGCAGTAGACTAGTCAGGGACACAGATACGCAGTATTTT.

The chain uses TRBV6-5 and TRBJ2-2; D might be TRBD1 (6 bases). From germline, CDR1 is MNHEY and CDR2 SVGAGI. V was cut by 0 bases and J by 0 bases, with 8 bases left in between. The CDR3 spans 16 residues. CDR3 region: CASSYSGHPNTGELFF. The DNA for the CDR3 is TGTGCCAGCAGTTACTCGGGACACCCGAACACCGGGGAGCTGTTTTTT.

This sequence joins TRBV7-2 and TRBJ2-5; 9 nucleotides line up with TRBD2. Judging by the DNA end, TRBJ2-7 fits better; the J call may be wrong. The CDR3 consists of 15 residues. Germline V lookup: CDR1 SGHTA, CDR2 FQGNSA. CDR3 amino acids: CASRSGLAGSYEQYF. CDR3 bases: TGTGCCAGCAGGTCCGGCCTAGCGGGGTCTTACGAGCAGTACTTC.

This chain connects TRBV27 to TRBJ2-1, with TRBD2 matching 9 bases. This CDR3 contains 14 residues. J gave up 10 bases and V 5 bases, and 9 bases lay outside the gene matches. Germline CDR1 reads MNHEY; CDR2 reads SMNVEV (reference sequence). The CDR3 DNA sequence: TGTGCCAGCAGTCGTTCTAGCGGGATAACGGAGCAGTTCTTC. Translation gives CASSRSSGITEQFF.